The rows below give T cell receptor beta chains drawn from one sample of a study of blood T cell repertoires in COVID-19. TCRdb keeps only in-frame clones here, not all; method: immunoSEQ multiplex PCR. The table has some 120,000 clones, roughly four fifths seen once. The sample was PBMCs or T cells enriched from blood (not recorded which). Receptors were obtained from a man aged 25-45 years who had recovered from COVID-19. Both conserved end residues are part of each CDR3. A D gene is named only where the DNA matches it firmly. Where a row states a size, it is once, few, many or the class of an expanded clone; other rows omit it.

CDR3: CASSLAIAGTYEQYF
DNA: TGCGCCAGCAGCTTGGCCATAGCGGGCACCTACGAGCAGTACTTC
D: TRBD2
V: TRBV5-1
size: NA
length: 15
J: TRBJ2-7

CDR3: CASSRTETGVRETQYF
DNA: TGTGCCAGCAGCCGAACGGAGACAGGGGTGCGGGAGACCCAGTACTTC
D: TRBD1
V: TRBV3-1/TRBV3-2
size: NA
length: 16
J: TRBJ2-5

CDR3: CASSIIPLDRQGYLDTEAFF
DNA: TGTGCCAGTAGTATCATCCCCCTCGACAGGCAGGGTTACTTGGACACTGAAGCTTTCTTT
D: NA
V: TRBV19
size: NA
length: 20
J: TRBJ1-1

CDR3: CASSPRTSGATDTQYF
DNA: TGTGCCAGCAGCCCCCGGACTAGCGGGGCCACAGATACGCAGTATTTT
D: TRBD2
V: TRBV3-1/TRBV3-2
size: NA
length: 16
J: TRBJ2-3

CDR3: CASNRHSNYGYTF
DNA: TGTGCCAGCAATCGACACTCTAACTATGGCTACACCTTC
D: NA
V: TRBV6-6
size: NA
length: 13
J: TRBJ1-2

CDR3: CASITGTSGDTDTQYF
DNA: TGCGCCAGCATCACCGGGACTAGCGGGGACACAGATACGCAGTATTTT
D: TRBD2
V: TRBV5-1
size: NA
length: 16
J: TRBJ2-3

CDR3: CASSQVEVAGNTIYF
DNA: TGCGCCAGCAGCCAAGTGGAGGTAGCTGGAAACACCATATATTTT
D: NA
V: TRBV4-1
size: few
length: 15
J: TRBJ1-3

CDR3: CASSRGLDEKLFF
DNA: TGTGCCAGCTCCAGGGGTTTGGATGAAAAACTGTTTTTT
D: NA
V: TRBV18
size: NA
length: 13
J: TRBJ1-4

CDR3: CASSSPGQGYTF
DNA: TGTGCCAGCAGCTCGCCGGGACAGGGCTACACCTTC
D: TRBD1
V: TRBV7-2
size: NA
length: 12
J: TRBJ1-2

CDR3: CASSYGVPGNTIYF
DNA: TGTGCCAGCAGCTACGGGGTCCCTGGAAACACCATATATTTT
D: NA
V: TRBV9
size: NA
length: 14
J: TRBJ1-3

CDR3: CSGMTGANEQFF
DNA: TGCAGCGGGATGACAGGGGCGAATGAGCAGTTCTTC
D: TRBD1
V: TRBV29-1
size: NA
length: 12
J: TRBJ2-1

CDR3: CASTGQETQYF
DNA: TGTGCCTCGACAGGGCAAGAGACCCAGTACTTC
D: TRBD1
V: TRBV30
size: NA
length: 11
J: TRBJ2-5

CDR3: CASSLEGTGGYNEQFF
DNA: TGTGCCAGCAGCTTAGAAGGGACAGGTGGCTACAATGAGCAGTTCTTC
D: TRBD1
V: TRBV11-2
size: NA
length: 16
J: TRBJ2-1

CDR3: CASSVGGTGHSDEQFF
DNA: TGTGCCAGCAGCGTAGGGGGGACAGGGCACAGCGATGAGCAGTTCTTC
D: TRBD1
V: TRBV9
size: NA
length: 16
J: TRBJ2-1

CDR3: CSLVVETGTQYF
DNA: TGCAGCCTCGTGGTCGAAACCGGGACCCAGTACTTC
D: NA
V: TRBV29-1
size: NA
length: 12
J: TRBJ2-5

CDR3: CASSFYGNTEAFF
DNA: TGTGCCAGCAGCTTTTACGGGAACACTGAAGCTTTCTTT
D: NA
V: TRBV7-9
size: NA
length: 13
J: TRBJ1-1

CDR3: CASSADRGGDTQYF
DNA: TGTGCCAGCAGCGCTGACAGGGGGGGCGATACGCAGTATTTT
D: TRBD1
V: TRBV7-9
size: NA
length: 14
J: TRBJ2-3

CDR3: CASSSGTGLGSNQPQHF
DNA: TGTGCCAGCAGTTCCGGGACAGGGTTAGGGAGCAATCAGCCCCAGCATTTT
D: TRBD1
V: TRBV27
size: NA
length: 17
J: TRBJ1-5

CDR3: CASSPATGGYEQYF
DNA: TGTGCCAGCAGCCCTGCCACAGGGGGCTACGAGCAGTACTTC
D: TRBD1
V: TRBV3-1/TRBV3-2
size: NA
length: 14
J: TRBJ2-7

CDR3: CASSPRGSYEQYF
DNA: TGTGCCAGCAGCCCCAGGGGATCCTACGAGCAGTACTTC
D: NA
V: TRBV5-6
size: NA
length: 13
J: TRBJ2-7

CDR3: CASIGDSSPIWEAFF
DNA: TGTGCCAGTATCGGGGACAGCTCGCCAATCTGGGAAGCTTTCTTT
D: TRBD1
V: TRBV19
size: NA
length: 15
J: TRBJ1-1

CDR3: CASGGQTYGYTF
DNA: TGTGCTAGTGGCGGACAAACCTATGGCTACACCTTC
D: NA
V: TRBV12-5
size: NA
length: 12
J: TRBJ1-2

CDR3: CASSYWAGGPYNEQFF
DNA: TGTGCCAGCAGTTATTGGGCGGGAGGGCCTTACAATGAGCAGTTCTTC
D: TRBD2
V: TRBV27
size: NA
length: 16
J: TRBJ2-1

CDR3: CASSQGMEYEKLFF
DNA: TGTGCCAGCTCGCAGGGGATGGAATATGAAAAACTGTTTTTT
D: NA
V: TRBV9
size: once
length: 14
J: TRBJ1-4

CDR3: CASSQWTQLNTEAFF
DNA: TGCGCCAGCAGTCAATGGACACAATTGAACACTGAAGCTTTCTTT
D: NA
V: TRBV23-1
size: NA
length: 15
J: TRBJ1-1

CDR3: CASSQPGQGANEQFF
DNA: TGCGCCAGCAGCCAACCGGGACAGGGGGCAAATGAGCAGTTCTTC
D: TRBD1
V: TRBV4-1
size: NA
length: 15
J: TRBJ2-1

CDR3: CASSVGGGPLTGELFF
DNA: TGTGCCAGCAGCGTAGGAGGGGGACCCCTCACCGGGGAGCTGTTTTTT
D: NA
V: TRBV9
size: NA
length: 16
J: TRBJ2-2

CDR3: CASSPSGSSYNEQFF
DNA: TGTGCCAGCAGCCCAAGCGGGAGCTCCTACAATGAGCAGTTCTTC
D: TRBD2
V: TRBV7-9
size: NA
length: 15
J: TRBJ2-1

CDR3: CASSSRYEQYF
DNA: TGTGCCAGCAGTTCCCGCTACGAGCAGTACTTC
D: NA
V: TRBV27
size: NA
length: 11
J: TRBJ2-7

CDR3: CASSTSVNTEAFF
DNA: TGTGCCAGCAGCACCAGTGTGAACACTGAAGCTTTCTTT
D: NA
V: TRBV14
size: NA
length: 13
J: TRBJ1-1

CDR3: CASSLALIETQYF
DNA: TGTGCCAGCAGCTTAGCGCTAATAGAGACCCAGTACTTC
D: NA
V: TRBV7-2
size: NA
length: 13
J: TRBJ2-5

CDR3: CSVLPEGSYGYTF
DNA: TGCAGCGTTCTGCCGGAAGGGAGCTATGGCTACACCTTC
D: NA
V: TRBV29-1
size: NA
length: 13
J: TRBJ1-2

CDR3: CSGGPSNGNTIYF
DNA: TGCAGCGGGGGACCCTCAAACGGGAACACCATATATTTT
D: NA
V: TRBV29-1
size: NA
length: 13
J: TRBJ1-3

CDR3: CASKDRDRLSIF
DNA: TGTGCCAGCAAGGACCGGGACAGACTCTCTATTTTT
D: TRBD1
V: TRBV2
size: few
length: 12
J: TRBJ1-1

CDR3: CASSLPSQDVNYGYTF
DNA: TGTGCCAGCAGCTTACCCTCACAGGACGTAAACTATGGCTACACCTTC
D: NA
V: TRBV7-9
size: NA
length: 16
J: TRBJ1-2

CDR3: CASSLPDRSDTQYF
DNA: TGCGCCAGCAGCTTACCAGACAGGTCAGATACGCAGTATTTT
D: NA
V: TRBV5-1
size: NA
length: 14
J: TRBJ2-3

CDR3: CASSRGNTEAFF
DNA: TGTGCCAGCAGCCGCGGGAACACTGAAGCTTTCTTT
D: NA
V: TRBV27
size: NA
length: 12
J: TRBJ1-1

CDR3: CASSIQGTYEQYF
DNA: TGTGCCAGCAGCATACAGGGGACCTACGAGCAGTACTTC
D: TRBD1
V: TRBV7-9
size: few
length: 13
J: TRBJ2-7

CDR3: CASSFSLAGGSSYNEQFF
DNA: TGTGCCAGCAGCTTCTCGCTAGCGGGAGGGAGCTCCTACAATGAGCAGTTCTTC
D: TRBD2
V: TRBV13
size: NA
length: 18
J: TRBJ2-1

CDR3: CASSHSRDRPFSGANVLTF
DNA: TGTGCCAGCAGCCATTCCCGGGACAGGCCTTTTTCTGGGGCCAACGTCCTGACTTTC
D: TRBD1
V: TRBV7-2
size: NA
length: 19
J: TRBJ2-6

CDR3: CASSLGGEQYF
DNA: TGTGCCAGCAGTTTAGGCGGGGAGCAGTACTTC
D: NA
V: TRBV27
size: NA
length: 11
J: TRBJ2-7

CDR3: CASSVGAPTSGRTNEQFF
DNA: TGTGCCAGCAGCGTAGGGGCCCCAACTAGCGGGAGAACGAATGAGCAGTTCTTC
D: TRBD2
V: TRBV9
size: NA
length: 18
J: TRBJ2-1

CDR3: CASALEGLARVNTGELFF
DNA: TGTGCTAGTGCTTTAGAGGGACTAGCGAGAGTTAACACCGGGGAGCTGTTTTTT
D: TRBD2
V: TRBV12-5
size: NA
length: 18
J: TRBJ2-2

CDR3: CASSSGTSGGFFLTQYF
DNA: TGTGCCAGCAGTTCTGGGACTAGCGGGGGGTTCTTCTTGACCCAGTACTTC
D: TRBD2
V: TRBV28
size: NA
length: 17
J: TRBJ2-5

CDR3: CASRDRIYNSPLHF
DNA: TGTGCCTCTCGGGACAGAATCTATAATTCACCCCTCCACTTT
D: TRBD1
V: TRBV30
size: NA
length: 14
J: TRBJ1-6

CDR3: CASSLDGGAPGTQYF
DNA: TGCGCCAGCAGCTTGGACGGGGGGGCGCCGGGTACGCAGTATTTT
D: TRBD2
V: TRBV5-1
size: few
length: 15
J: TRBJ2-3

CDR3: CASSLEAGQGLDEQYF
DNA: TGTGCCAGCAGCTTAGAGGCCGGGCAGGGTCTCGACGAGCAGTACTTC
D: NA
V: TRBV7-9
size: NA
length: 16
J: TRBJ2-7

CDR3: CASSLGTSGRGNEQFF
DNA: TGCGCCAGCAGCTTGGGAACTAGCGGGAGGGGCAATGAGCAGTTCTTC
D: TRBD2
V: TRBV5-1
size: NA
length: 16
J: TRBJ2-1

CDR3: CASSWAGTDEETQYF
DNA: TGCGCCAGCAGCTGGGCCGGGACAGACGAAGAGACCCAGTACTTC
D: TRBD1
V: TRBV5-1
size: NA
length: 15
J: TRBJ2-5

CDR3: CASSFGGGQGADSPLHF
DNA: TGTGCCAGCAGCTTCGGAGGGGGACAGGGGGCAGATTCACCCCTCCACTTT
D: TRBD1
V: TRBV7-9
size: NA
length: 17
J: TRBJ1-6

CDR3: CASSNPGGFVYGYTF
DNA: TGTGCCAGCAGCAACCCTGGGGGCTTTGTCTATGGCTACACCTTC
D: NA
V: TRBV5-4
size: NA
length: 15
J: TRBJ1-2

CDR3: CATSDTGTKETQYF
DNA: TGTGCCACCAGTGATACCGGGACAAAGGAGACCCAGTACTTC
D: NA
V: TRBV24-1
size: once
length: 14
J: TRBJ2-5

CDR3: CASSYDGTGGYMNTEAFF
DNA: TGTGCCAGCAGTTACGATGGGACAGGGGGTTACATGAACACTGAAGCTTTCTTT
D: TRBD1
V: TRBV6-2/TRBV6-3
size: NA
length: 18
J: TRBJ1-1